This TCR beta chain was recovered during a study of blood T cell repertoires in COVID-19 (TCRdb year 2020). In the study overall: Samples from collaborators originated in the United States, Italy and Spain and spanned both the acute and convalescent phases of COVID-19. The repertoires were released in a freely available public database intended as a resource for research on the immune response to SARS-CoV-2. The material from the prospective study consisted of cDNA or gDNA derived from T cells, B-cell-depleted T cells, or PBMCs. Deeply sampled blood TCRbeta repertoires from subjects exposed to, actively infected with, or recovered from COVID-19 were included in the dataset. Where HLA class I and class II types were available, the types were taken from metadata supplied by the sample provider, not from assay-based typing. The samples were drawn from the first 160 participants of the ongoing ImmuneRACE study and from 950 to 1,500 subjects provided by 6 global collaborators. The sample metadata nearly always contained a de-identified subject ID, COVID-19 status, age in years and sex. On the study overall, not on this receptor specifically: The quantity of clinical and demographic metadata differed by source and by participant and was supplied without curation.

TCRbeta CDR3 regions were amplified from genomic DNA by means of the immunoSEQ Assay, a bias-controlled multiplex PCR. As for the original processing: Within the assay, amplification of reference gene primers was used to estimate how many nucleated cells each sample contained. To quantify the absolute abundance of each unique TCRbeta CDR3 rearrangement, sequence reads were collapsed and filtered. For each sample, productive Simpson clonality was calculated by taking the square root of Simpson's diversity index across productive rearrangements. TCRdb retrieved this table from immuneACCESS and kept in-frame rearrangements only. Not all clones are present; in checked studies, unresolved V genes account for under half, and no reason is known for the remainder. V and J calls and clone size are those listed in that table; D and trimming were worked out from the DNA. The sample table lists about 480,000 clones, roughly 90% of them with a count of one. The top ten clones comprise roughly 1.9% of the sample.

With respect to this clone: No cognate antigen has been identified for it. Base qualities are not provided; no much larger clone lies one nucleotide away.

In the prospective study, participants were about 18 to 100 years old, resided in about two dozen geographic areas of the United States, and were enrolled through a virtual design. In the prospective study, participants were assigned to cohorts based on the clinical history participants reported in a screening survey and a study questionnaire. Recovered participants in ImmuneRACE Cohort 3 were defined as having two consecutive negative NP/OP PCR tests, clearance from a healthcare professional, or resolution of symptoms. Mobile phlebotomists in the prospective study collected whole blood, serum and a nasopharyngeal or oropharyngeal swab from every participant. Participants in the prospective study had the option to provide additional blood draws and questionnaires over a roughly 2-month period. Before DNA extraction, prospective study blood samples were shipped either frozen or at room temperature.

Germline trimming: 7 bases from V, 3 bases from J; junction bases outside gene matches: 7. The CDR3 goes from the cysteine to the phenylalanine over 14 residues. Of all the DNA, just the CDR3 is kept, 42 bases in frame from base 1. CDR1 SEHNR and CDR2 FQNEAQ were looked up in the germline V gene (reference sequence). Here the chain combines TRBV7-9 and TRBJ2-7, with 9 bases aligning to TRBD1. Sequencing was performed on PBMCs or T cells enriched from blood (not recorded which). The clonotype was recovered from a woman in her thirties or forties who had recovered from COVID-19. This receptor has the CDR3 CASTTGGAGYEQYF. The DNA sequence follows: TGTGCCAGCACCACAGGGGGCGCGGGCTACGAGCAGTACTTC.